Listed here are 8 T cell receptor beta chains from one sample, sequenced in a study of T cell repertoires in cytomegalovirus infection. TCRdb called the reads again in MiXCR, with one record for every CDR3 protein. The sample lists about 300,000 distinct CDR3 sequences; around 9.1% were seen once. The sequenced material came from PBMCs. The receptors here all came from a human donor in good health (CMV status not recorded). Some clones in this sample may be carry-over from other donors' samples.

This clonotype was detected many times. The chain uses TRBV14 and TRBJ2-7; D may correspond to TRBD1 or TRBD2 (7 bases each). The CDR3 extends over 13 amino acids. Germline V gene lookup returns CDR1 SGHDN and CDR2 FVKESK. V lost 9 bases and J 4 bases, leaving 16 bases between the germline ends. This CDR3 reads CASSGGAGYEQYF. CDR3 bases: TGTGCCAGTTCAGGGGGGGCCGGTTACGAGCAGTACTTC. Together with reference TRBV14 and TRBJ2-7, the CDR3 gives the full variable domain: EAGVTQFPSHSVIEKGQTVTLRCDPISGHDNLYWYRRVMGKEIKFLLHFVKESKQDESGMPNNRFLAERTGGTYSTLKVQPAELEDSGVYFCASSGGAGYEQYFGPGTRLTVT.

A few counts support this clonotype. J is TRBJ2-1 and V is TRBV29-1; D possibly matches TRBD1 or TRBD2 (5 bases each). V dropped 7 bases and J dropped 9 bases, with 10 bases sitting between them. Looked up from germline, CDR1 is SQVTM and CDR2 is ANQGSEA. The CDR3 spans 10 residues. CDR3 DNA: TGCAGCGCTGGGGGTATTGAGCAGTTCTTC. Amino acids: CSAGGIEQFF.

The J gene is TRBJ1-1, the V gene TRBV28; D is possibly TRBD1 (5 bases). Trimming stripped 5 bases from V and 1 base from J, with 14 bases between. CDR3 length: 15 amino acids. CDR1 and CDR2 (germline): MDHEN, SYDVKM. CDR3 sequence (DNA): TGTGCCAGCAGTCCACCCTGGGGGGGGAACACTGAAGCTTTCTTT. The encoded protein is CASSPPWGGNTEAFF.

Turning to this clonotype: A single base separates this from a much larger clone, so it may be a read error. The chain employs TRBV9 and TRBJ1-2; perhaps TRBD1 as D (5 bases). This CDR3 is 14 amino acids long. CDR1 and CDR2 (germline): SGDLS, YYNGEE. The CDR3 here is CTSSVEQGRYGYTF. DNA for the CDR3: TGTACCAGCAGCGTAGAGCAGGGTCGGTATGGCTACACCTTC.

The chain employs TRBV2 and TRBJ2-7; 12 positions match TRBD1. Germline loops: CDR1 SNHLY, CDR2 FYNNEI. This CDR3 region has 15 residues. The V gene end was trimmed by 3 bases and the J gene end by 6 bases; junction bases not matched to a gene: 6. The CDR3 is CASSDEGQGASEQYV. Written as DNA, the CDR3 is TGTGCCAGCAGTGACGAGGGACAGGGGGCGTCCGAGCAGTACGTC.

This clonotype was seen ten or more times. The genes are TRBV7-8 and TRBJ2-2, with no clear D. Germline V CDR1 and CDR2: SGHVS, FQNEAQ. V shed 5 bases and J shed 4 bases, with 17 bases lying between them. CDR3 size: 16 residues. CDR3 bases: TGTGCCAGCAGCGTGAATAAGGGATTGGTCACCGGGGAGCTGTTTTTT. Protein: CASSVNKGLVTGELFF. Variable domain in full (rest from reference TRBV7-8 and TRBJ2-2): GAGVSQSPRYKVAKRGQDVALRCDPISGHVSLFWYQQALGQGPEFLTYFQNEAQLDKSGLPSDRFFAERPEGSVSTLKIQRTQQEDSAVYLCASSVNKGLVTGELFFGEGSRLTVL.

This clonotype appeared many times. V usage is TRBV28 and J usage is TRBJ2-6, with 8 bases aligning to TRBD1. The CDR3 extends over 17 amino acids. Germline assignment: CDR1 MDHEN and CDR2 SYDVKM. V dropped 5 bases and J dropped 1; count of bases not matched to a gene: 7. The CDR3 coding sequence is TGTGCCAGCAGTCCGGGACAGGTACAGTCTGGGGCCAACGTCCTGACTTTC. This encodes CASSPGQVQSGANVLTF.

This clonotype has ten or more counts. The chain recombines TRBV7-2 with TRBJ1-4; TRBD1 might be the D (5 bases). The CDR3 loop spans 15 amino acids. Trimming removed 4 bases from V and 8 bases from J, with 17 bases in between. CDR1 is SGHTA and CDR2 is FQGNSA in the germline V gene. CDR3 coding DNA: TGTGCCAGCAGCTCGACAGTTACTACACGGGAAAAACTGTTTTTT. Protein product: CASSSTVTTREKLFF.